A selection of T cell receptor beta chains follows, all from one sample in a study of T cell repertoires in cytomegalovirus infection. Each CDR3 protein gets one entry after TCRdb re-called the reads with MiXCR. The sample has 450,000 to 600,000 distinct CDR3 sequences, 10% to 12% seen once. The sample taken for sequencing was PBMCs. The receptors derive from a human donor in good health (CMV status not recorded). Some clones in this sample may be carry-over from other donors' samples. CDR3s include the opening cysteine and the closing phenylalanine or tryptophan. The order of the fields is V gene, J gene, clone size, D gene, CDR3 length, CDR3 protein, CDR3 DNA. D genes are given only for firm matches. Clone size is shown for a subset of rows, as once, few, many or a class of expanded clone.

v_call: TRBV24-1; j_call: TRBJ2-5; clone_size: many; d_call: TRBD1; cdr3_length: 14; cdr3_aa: CATSGTGGPGTQYF; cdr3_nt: TGTGCCACCAGTGGAACAGGGGGCCCTGGGACCCAGTACTTC
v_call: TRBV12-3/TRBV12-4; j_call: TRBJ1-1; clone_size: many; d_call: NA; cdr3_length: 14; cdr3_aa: CASSLGGVITEAFF; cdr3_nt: TGTGCCAGCAGTTTAGGTGGGGTCATCACTGAAGCTTTCTTT
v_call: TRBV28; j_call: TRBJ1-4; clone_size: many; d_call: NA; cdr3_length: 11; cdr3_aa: CASVGNEKLFF; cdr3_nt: TGTGCCAGTGTCGGTAATGAAAAACTGTTTTTT
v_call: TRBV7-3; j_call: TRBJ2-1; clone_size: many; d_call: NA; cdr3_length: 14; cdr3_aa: CASSLQSRGDEQFF; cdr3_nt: TGTGCCAGCAGCTTACAGTCGCGGGGTGATGAGCAGTTCTTC
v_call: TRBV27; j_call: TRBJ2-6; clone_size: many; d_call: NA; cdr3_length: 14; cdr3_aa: CASSGPSGANVLTF; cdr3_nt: TGTGCCAGCAGCGGACCCTCTGGGGCCAACGTCCTGACTTTC
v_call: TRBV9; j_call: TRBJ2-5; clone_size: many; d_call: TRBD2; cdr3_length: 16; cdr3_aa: CASSVLSGGVGETQYF; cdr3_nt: TGTGCCAGCAGCGTCCTTAGCGGGGGGGTAGGAGAGACCCAGTACTTC
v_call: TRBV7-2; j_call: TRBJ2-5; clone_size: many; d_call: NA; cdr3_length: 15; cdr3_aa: CASSLVGTEQETQYF; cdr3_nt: TGTGCCAGCAGCTTGGTCGGGACGGAACAAGAGACCCAGTACTTC
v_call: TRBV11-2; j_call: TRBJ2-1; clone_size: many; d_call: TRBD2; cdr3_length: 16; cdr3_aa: CASSPPGLAGVNEQFF; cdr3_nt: TGTGCCAGCAGCCCCCCGGGACTAGCGGGAGTCAATGAGCAGTTCTTC
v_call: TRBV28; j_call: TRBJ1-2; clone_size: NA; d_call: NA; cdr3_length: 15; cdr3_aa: CASSRPRRLLYGYTF; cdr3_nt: TGTGCCAGCAGCCGCCCCCGACGGTTGCTCTATGGCTACACCTTC
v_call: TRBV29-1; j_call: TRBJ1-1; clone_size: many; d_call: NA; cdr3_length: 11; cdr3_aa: CSAAENTEAFF; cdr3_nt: TGCAGCGCCGCAGAAAACACTGAAGCTTTCTTT
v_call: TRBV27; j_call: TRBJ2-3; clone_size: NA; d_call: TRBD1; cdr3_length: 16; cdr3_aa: CASSLLGTGWTDTQYF; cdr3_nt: TGTGCCAGCAGTTTATTAGGGACAGGGTGGACAGATACGCAGTATTTT
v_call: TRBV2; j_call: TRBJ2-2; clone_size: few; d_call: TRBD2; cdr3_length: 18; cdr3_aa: CASSGGSSGKPSTGELFF; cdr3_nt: TGTGCCAGCAGTGGTGGGTCTAGCGGGAAACCTTCCACCGGGGAGCTGTTTTTT
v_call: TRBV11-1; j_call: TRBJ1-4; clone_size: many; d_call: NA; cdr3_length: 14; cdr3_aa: CASSLRDPSEKLFF; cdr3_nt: TGTGCCAGCAGCCTAAGGGACCCGTCGGAAAAACTGTTTTTT
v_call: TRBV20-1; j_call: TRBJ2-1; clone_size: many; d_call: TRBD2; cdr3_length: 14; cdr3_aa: CSATSLAGPNEQFF; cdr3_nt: TGCAGTGCCACGTCTCTAGCGGGACCCAATGAGCAGTTCTTC
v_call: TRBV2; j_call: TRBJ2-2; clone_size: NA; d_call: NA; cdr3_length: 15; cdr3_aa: CASTPGSRNTGELFF; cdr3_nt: TGTGCCAGCACTCCGGGAAGCAGGAACACCGGGGAGCTGTTTTTT
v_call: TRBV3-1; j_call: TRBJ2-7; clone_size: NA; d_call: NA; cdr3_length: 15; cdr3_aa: CASSPGWDVSYEQYF; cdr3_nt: TGTGCCAGCAGCCCCGGGTGGGACGTCAGCTACGAGCAGTACTTC
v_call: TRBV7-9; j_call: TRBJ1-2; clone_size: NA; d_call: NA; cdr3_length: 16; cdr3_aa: CASSTLGTSLIYGYTF; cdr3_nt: TGTGCCAGCAGCACCCTGGGCACTTCACTCATCTATGGCTACACCTTC
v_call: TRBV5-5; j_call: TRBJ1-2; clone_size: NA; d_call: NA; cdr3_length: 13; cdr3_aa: CASSRTVNYGYTF; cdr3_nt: TGTGCCAGCAGTCGGACAGTTAACTATGGCTACACCTTC
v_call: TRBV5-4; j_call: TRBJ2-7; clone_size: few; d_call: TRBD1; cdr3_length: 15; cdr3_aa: CASTSRGGLGYEQYF; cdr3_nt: TGTGCCAGCACCTCACGAGGGGGCTTAGGCTACGAGCAGTACTTC
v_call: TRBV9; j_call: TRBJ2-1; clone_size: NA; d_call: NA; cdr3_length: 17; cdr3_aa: CASSVGGSGPPGVKQFF; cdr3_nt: TGTGCCAGCAGCGTAGGGGGGTCGGGGCCCCCCGGCGTGAAGCAGTTCTTC
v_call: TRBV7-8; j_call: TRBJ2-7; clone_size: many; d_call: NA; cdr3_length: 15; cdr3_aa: CASSLGTRSSYEQYF; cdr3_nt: TGTGCCAGCAGCTTGGGGACACGGAGCTCCTACGAGCAGTACTTC
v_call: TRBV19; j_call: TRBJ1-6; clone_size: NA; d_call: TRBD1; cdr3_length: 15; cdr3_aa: CASSIQGQGNVPLHF; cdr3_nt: TGTGCCAGTAGTATCCAAGGACAGGGTAATGTACCCCTCCACTTT
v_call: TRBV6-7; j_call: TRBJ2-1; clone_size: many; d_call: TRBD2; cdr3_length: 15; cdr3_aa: CASSERGDPYNEQFF; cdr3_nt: TGTGCCAGCAGTGAGCGGGGGGACCCCTACAATGAGCAGTTCTTC
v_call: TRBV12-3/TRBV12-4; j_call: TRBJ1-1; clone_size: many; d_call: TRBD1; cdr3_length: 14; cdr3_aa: CASRQGQGVTEAFF; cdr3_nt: TGTGCCAGCAGACAGGGACAGGGGGTAACTGAAGCTTTCTTT
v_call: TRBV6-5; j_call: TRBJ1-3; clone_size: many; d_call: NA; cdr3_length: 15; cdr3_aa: CASSPTPGVINTIYF; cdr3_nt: TGTGCCAGCAGTCCTACTCCAGGGGTCATAAACACCATATATTTT
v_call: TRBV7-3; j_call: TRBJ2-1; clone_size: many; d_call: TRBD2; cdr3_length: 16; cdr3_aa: CASSSAGTSGGTEQFF; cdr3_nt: TGTGCCAGCAGCTCCGCCGGGACTAGCGGGGGGACTGAGCAGTTCTTC
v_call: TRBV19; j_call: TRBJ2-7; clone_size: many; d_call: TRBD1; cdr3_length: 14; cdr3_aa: CASSFEGQGYEQYF; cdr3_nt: TGTGCCAGTAGTTTCGAAGGACAGGGCTACGAGCAGTACTTC
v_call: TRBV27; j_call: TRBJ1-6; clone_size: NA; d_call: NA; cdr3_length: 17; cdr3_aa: CASSSNGERSYNSPLHF; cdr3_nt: TGTGCCAGCAGTTCAAATGGAGAGCGCTCCTATAATTCACCCCTCCACTTT